A single sample is the source of the 6 T cell receptor beta chains below, sequenced in a study of blood T cells in healthy people across ages. It was with a sample-barcoded 5' primer and a J-beta primer mix that a second PCR of about 7 to 12 cycles was run. TCRdb fed the 5' RACE reads into MiXCR, producing one record per CDR3 protein. The table shows some 320,000 distinct CDR3 sequences, with roughly 26% occurring only once. Material for sequencing was blood. The receptors derive from a woman aged 65 to 85 in good health.

This clonotype was seen only a few times. The CDR3 DNA sequence: TGTGCCACCAGTGATTGGCCCTCTGGGGCCAACGTCCTGACTTTC. Residues: CATSDWPSGANVLTF. The chain employs TRBV24-1 and TRBJ2-6; D is unclear. This CDR3 comprises 15 residues. Germline lookup yields CDR1 KGHDR and CDR2 SFDVKD. V shed 2 bases and J shed 0 bases, with 4 bases lying between them.

This clonotype was seen a few times. The CDR3 DNA sequence: TGTGCCAGCTCACCCGCGGCAGGGACCGATACGCAGTATTTT. It is translated as CASSPAAGTDTQYF. The chain couples TRBV18 to TRBJ2-3; D tentatively reads TRBD1 or TRBD2 (5 bases each). The CDR3 is 14 residues long. Deletions cut 3 bases from V and 6 bases from J, with 13 bases between. CDR1 is KGHSH and CDR2 is LQKENI in the germline V gene.

The rearrangement uses TRBV14 and TRBJ2-1; 10 bases match TRBD2. CDR1 is SGHDN and CDR2 is FVKESK in the germline V gene. V was pared by 3 bases and J by 3 bases, with 8 bases of the junction left unmatched. The CDR3 extends over 17 amino acids. The CDR3 sequence is CASSQRTLAGYYNEQFF. CDR3 nucleotides: TGTGCCAGCAGCCAGAGAACACTAGCGGGATACTACAATGAGCAGTTCTTC.

This clonotype was observed a few times. This chain joins TRBV29-1 and TRBJ1-1, with D tentatively TRBD1 (5 bases). Germline CDR1 reads SQVTM; CDR2 reads ANQGSEA. V was pared by 4 bases and J by 4 bases, with 16 bases between. This CDR3 contains 14 residues. CDR3 in amino acids: CSVVSGASATEAFF. CDR3 coding DNA: TGCAGCGTTGTGTCCGGGGCGTCGGCCACTGAAGCTTTCTTT. Full variable domain (missing parts from reference TRBV29-1 and TRBJ1-1): SAVISQKPSRDICQRGTSLTIQCQVDSQVTMMFWYRQQPGQSLTLIATANQGSEATYESGFVIDKFPISRPNLTFSTLTVSNMSPEDSSIYLCSVVSGASATEAFFGQGTRLTVV.

The V gene is TRBV28, the J gene TRBJ1-1; perhaps TRBD1 as D (6 bases). The CDR3 is 15 amino acids. V lost 5 bases, J lost 4 bases, and 17 bases lay in between. The germline V gene encodes CDR1 MDHEN and CDR2 SYDVKM. CDR3 sequence reads: CASSPSLGQLTEAFF. The CDR3 nucleotides read TGTGCCAGCAGTCCATCTCTCGGACAGCTCACTGAAGCTTTCTTT.

This clonotype has a handful of counts. This chain uses TRBV3-1 with TRBJ2-3; 8 bases match TRBD2. Trimming at V came to 0 bases and at J to 3 bases, leaving 5 bases not matched to a gene. The CDR3 has 16 amino acids. Germline CDR1 reads LGHDT; CDR2 reads YNNKEL (reference sequence). This chain's CDR3 is CASSQDRPGGTDTQYF. DNA of the CDR3: TGTGCCAGCAGCCAAGATAGGCCGGGAGGGACAGATACGCAGTATTTT.